The rows below give T cell receptor beta chains drawn from one sample of a study of T cells in Graves' hyperthyroidism and ophthalmopathy. TCRdb reanalysed the multiplex PCR reads using MiXCR and keeps one entry per CDR3 protein. The sample lists about 600,000 distinct CDR3 sequences; 15% to 20% were seen once. The specimen sequenced was blood. These receptors were taken from a woman between 40 and 55 years old with Graves' ophthalmopathy. Both conserved end residues are part of each CDR3. A D gene is named only where the DNA matches it firmly. Not every row has a clone size; where given, it reads once, few, many or a size class.

TRBV28	.	TRBD2	TRBJ2-5	CASSPGGEPYQETQYF	TGTGCCAGCAGCCCCGGGGGGGAGCCGTACCAAGAGACCCAGTACTTC
TRBV29-1	few	.	TRBJ2-1	CSVEASSEQFF	TGCAGCGTTGAAGCTTCGAGTGAGCAGTTCTTC
TRBV7-9	once	.	TRBJ1-1	CASSGEIGTEAFF	TGTGCCAGCAGCGGGGAGATCGGCACTGAAGCTTTCTTT
TRBV5-1	many	.	TRBJ2-1	CASRVGNSYNEQFF	TGCGCCAGCAGAGTAGGGAATAGCTACAATGAGCAGTTCTTC
TRBV20-1	.	.	TRBJ1-2	CSARVQGIYGYTF	TGCAGTGCTAGAGTTCAAGGGATCTATGGCTACACCTTC
TRBV7-9	many	.	TRBJ2-7	CASSSPGTHPGGEQYF	TGTGCCAGCAGCTCCCCAGGGACACACCCGGGGGGCGAGCAGTACTTC
TRBV12-3/TRBV12-4	few	.	TRBJ1-2	CASSLDGTTHGYTF	TGTGCCAGCAGTTTGGACGGGACAACCCATGGCTACACCTTC
TRBV11-2	few	TRBD1	TRBJ1-1	CASSPGYGTEPEAFF	TGTGCCAGCAGCCCGGGGTATGGGACAGAGCCTGAAGCTTTCTTT
TRBV11-2	.	.	TRBJ2-3	CASSLTDTQCF	TGTGCCAGCAGCCTAACAGATACGCAGTGTTTT
TRBV20-1	many	.	TRBJ2-5	CSARTGTAQETQYF	TGCAGTGCTCGAACCGGGACGGCCCAAGAGACCCAGTACTTC
TRBV20-1	few	.	TRBJ2-7	CSARVQGYEQYF	TGCAGTGCTAGGGTACAGGGCTACGAGCAGTACTTC
TRBV5-6	few	.	TRBJ1-1	CASSLDQGRNTEAFF	TGTGCCAGCAGCTTGGACCAGGGTAGGAACACTGAAGCTTTCTTT
TRBV7-2	many	.	TRBJ1-4	CASSLAGLGEKLFF	TGTGCCAGCAGCTTAGCGGGGTTAGGGGAAAAACTGTTTTTT
TRBV27	.	TRBD2	TRBJ2-3	CASSLSIGLAEDTQYF	TGTGCCAGCAGTTTATCGATCGGACTAGCGGAAGATACGCAGTATTTT
TRBV6-1	many	TRBD1	TRBJ1-2	CASSRSGTGDYGYTF	TGTGCCAGCAGCAGATCCGGGACAGGGGACTATGGCTACACCTTC
TRBV27	many	.	TRBJ2-3	CASSFGTLDTDTQYF	TGTGCCAGCAGTTTCGGGACTCTTGACACAGATACGCAGTATTTT
TRBV12-3/TRBV12-4	many	.	TRBJ1-5	CASSSGIQPQHF	TGTGCCAGCAGTTCGGGAATCCAGCCCCAGCATTTT
TRBV29-1	few	TRBD2	TRBJ2-1	CSVMGLADYNEQFF	TGCAGCGTTATGGGACTAGCGGACTACAATGAGCAGTTCTTC
TRBV2	.	.	TRBJ2-1	CATLVLNEQFF	TGTGCCACACTAGTACTGAATGAGCAGTTCTTC
TRBV6-1	few	.	TRBJ2-2	CASSGDTYTGELFF	TGTGCCAGCAGTGGGGACACCTACACCGGGGAGCTGTTTTTT
TRBV18	.	TRBD1	TRBJ2-3	CASSPRAGGTDTQYF	TGTGCCAGCTCACCAAGGGCAGGGGGAACAGATACGCAGTATTTT
TRBV7-2	many	TRBD2	TRBJ2-3	CASSSKRGAGDTQYF	TGTGCCAGCAGCTCAAAGCGGGGGGCTGGAGATACGCAGTATTTT
TRBV6-2/TRBV6-3	many	.	TRBJ2-7	CASRFEQYF	TGTGCCAGCAGATTCGAGCAGTACTTC
TRBV5-6	many	.	TRBJ2-3	CASSLARNTDTQYF	TGTGCCAGCAGCTTGGCACGAAATACAGATACGCAGTATTTT
TRBV5-6	.	.	TRBJ2-5	CASSFWDGQETQYF	TGTGCCAGCAGCTTCTGGGACGGACAAGAGACCCAGTACTTC
TRBV28	few	.	TRBJ1-5	CASSLSGVGPQHF	TGTGCCAGCAGTTTATCAGGGGTGGGGCCCCAGCATTTT
TRBV16	many	.	TRBJ1-5	CASIKSLNQPQHF	TGTGCCAGCATAAAAAGCCTAAATCAGCCCCAGCATTTT
TRBV27	many	.	TRBJ1-1	CASSLRLFAEAFF	TGTGCCAGCAGTTTACGACTGTTCGCTGAAGCTTTCTTT
TRBV7-3	.	TRBD1	TRBJ2-5	CASSPHWGQGTQYF	TGTGCCAGCAGCCCGCATTGGGGACAGGGTACCCAGTACTTC
TRBV20-1	many	.	TRBJ2-3	CSARVPLGTDTQYF	TGCAGTGCTAGAGTTCCCCTCGGCACAGATACGCAGTATTTT
TRBV6-9	.	.	TRBJ2-3	CASSYGGTGGTDTQYF	TGTGCCAGCAGTTACGGCGGGACCGGTGGCACAGATACGCAGTATTTT
TRBV5-8	.	.	TRBJ2-1	CASSLNRRNEQFF	TGTGCCAGCAGCTTGAATCGGAGGAATGAGCAGTTCTTC
TRBV7-3	many	TRBD1	TRBJ1-2	CASSPTGDLGTYGYTF	TGTGCCAGCAGCCCCACAGGGGATCTCGGAACTTATGGCTACACCTTC
TRBV7-8	many	TRBD1	TRBJ2-3	CASRTWGQSTDTQYF	TGTGCCAGCAGGACTTGGGGACAGAGCACAGATACGCAGTATTTT
TRBV7-9	many	TRBD2	TRBJ2-1	CASSLGRLAGAFYNEQFF	TGTGCCAGCAGCTTAGGTAGGCTTGCGGGAGCATTCTACAATGAGCAGTTCTTC
TRBV28	many	.	TRBJ1-1	CASSLGGGGMGLNTEAFF	TGTGCCAGCAGTTTAGGGGGGGGGGGCATGGGGTTGAACACTGAAGCTTTCTTT
TRBV7-6	many	TRBD1	TRBJ1-2	CASSGTGGFGYTF	TGTGCCAGCAGCGGGACAGGGGGATTTGGCTACACCTTC
TRBV19	many	TRBD2	TRBJ2-3	CASRIGGRSDTQYF	TGTGCCAGTAGAATAGGCGGGAGATCAGATACGCAGTATTTT
TRBV30	many	TRBD1	TRBJ2-5	CAWSNGQGVQETQYF	TGTGCCTGGAGTAACGGACAGGGGGTACAAGAGACCCAGTACTTC
TRBV2	many	TRBD2	TRBJ2-3	CAIKRTSGTTDTQYF	TGTGCCATCAAGCGGACTAGCGGCACCACAGATACGCAGTATTTT
TRBV28	many	.	TRBJ2-3	CASSFRDRFTDTQYF	TGTGCCAGCAGTTTCCGGGACCGCTTCACAGATACGCAGTATTTT
TRBV19	few	.	TRBJ1-4	CASSIRPRQVGEKLFF	TGTGCCAGTAGTATCAGACCTCGGCAGGTCGGTGAAAAACTGTTTTTT
TRBV7-9	.	TRBD2	TRBJ2-3	CASSSPPGLAGRTDTQYF	TGTGCCAGCAGCTCTCCCCCGGGACTAGCGGGGCGCACAGATACGCAGTATTTT
TRBV12-3/TRBV12-4	.	.	TRBJ2-3	CASSSETDTQYF	TGTGCCAGCAGCAGTGAAACAGATACGCAGTATTTT
TRBV27	many	.	TRBJ2-7	CASSLDAYSYEQYF	TGTGCCAGCAGTTTGGACGCCTACTCCTACGAGCAGTACTTC
TRBV29-1	.	.	TRBJ2-7	CSVSTVHSYEQYF	TGCAGCGTATCGACAGTGCACTCCTACGAGCAGTACTTC
TRBV18	many	TRBD1	TRBJ2-3	CASLNRGRTDTQYF	TGTGCCAGCTTGAACAGGGGTCGCACAGATACGCAGTATTTT
TRBV5-1	many	.	TRBJ1-5	CASSSMGPNSNQPQHF	TGCGCCAGCAGCTCGATGGGACCAAATAGCAATCAGCCCCAGCATTTT
TRBV2	many	.	TRBJ2-6	CASSPENPISGANVLTF	TGTGCCAGCAGTCCAGAGAACCCTATCTCTGGGGCCAACGTCCTGACTTTC
TRBV20-1	many	.	TRBJ2-7	CSATSTGYEQYF	TGCAGTGCTACATCGACAGGCTACGAGCAGTACTTC
TRBV7-3	few	.	TRBJ1-1	CASSLAGPEAFF	TGTGCCAGCAGCTTAGCCGGGCCTGAAGCTTTCTTT